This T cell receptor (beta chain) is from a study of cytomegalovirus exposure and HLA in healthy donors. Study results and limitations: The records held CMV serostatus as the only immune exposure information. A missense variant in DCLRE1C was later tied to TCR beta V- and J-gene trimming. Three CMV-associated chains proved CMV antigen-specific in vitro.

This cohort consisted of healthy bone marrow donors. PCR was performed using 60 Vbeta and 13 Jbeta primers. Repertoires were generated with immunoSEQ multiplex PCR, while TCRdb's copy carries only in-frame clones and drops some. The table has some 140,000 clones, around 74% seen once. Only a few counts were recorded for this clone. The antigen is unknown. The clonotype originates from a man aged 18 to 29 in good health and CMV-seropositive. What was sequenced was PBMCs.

This CDR3 is CASSQDQDSAQQETQYF. In DNA, the CDR3 is TGCGCCAGCAGCCAAGATCAGGATAGCGCCCAGCAAGAGACCCAGTACTTC. V is TRBV4-1 and J is TRBJ2-5, with a possible D match to TRBD2 (5 bases). Trimming stripped 0 bases from V and 2 bases from J, with 16 bases between. The length of the CDR3 is 17 residues. The germline V gene encodes CDR1 MGHRA and CDR2 YSYEKL.